This TCR beta chain emerged from a study of CD8 T cells in ankylosing spondylitis. CDR3 length: 13 residues. V was cut by 4 bases and J by 5 bases, with 15 bases left in between. Per the germline V gene, CDR1 is SQVTM and CDR2 is ANQGSEA. General study points: Disease-linked clones reportedly concentrated significantly in matched ankylosing spondylitis synovial fluid.

One entry per CDR3 protein, called by TCRdb with MiXCR from the 5' RACE reads. The table has under 120,000 distinct CDR3 sequences, around 24% seen once. To note about this clonotype: What it binds is unknown.

This receptor was taken from a male donor with ankylosing spondylitis. The J gene is TRBJ2-7, the V gene TRBV29-1; D ambiguous. Source material: synovial fluid, either unsorted or a sorted T cell fraction (not recorded which). The CDR3 loop is CSVADPRSDEQYV. DNA for the CDR3: TGCAGCGTTGCAGACCCTAGGTCGGACGAGCAGTACGTC.